This T cell receptor beta chain was retrieved from a study of T cell changes during pregnancy in multiple sclerosis. Measured with immunoSEQ multiplex PCR; TCRdb has only the in-frame clones, and not every one. The sample has 100,000 or so clones; more than 85% are singletons. The CDR3 extends over 13 amino acids. Per germline, CDR1 SGHNT and CDR2 YYREEE (reference sequence). Trimming pared 5 bases from V and 8 bases from J, leaving 13 bases between. This receptor was obtained from a female donor with multiple sclerosis, enrolled in a pregnancy study. The starting material was peripheral blood, obtained in the second trimester of pregnancy. This chain joins TRBV5-4 and TRBJ1-4; no clear D. The CDR3 nucleotides read TGTGCCAGCAGGCGGGGTGGTGGGGAAAAACTGTTTTTT. Translated: CASRRGGGEKLFF.